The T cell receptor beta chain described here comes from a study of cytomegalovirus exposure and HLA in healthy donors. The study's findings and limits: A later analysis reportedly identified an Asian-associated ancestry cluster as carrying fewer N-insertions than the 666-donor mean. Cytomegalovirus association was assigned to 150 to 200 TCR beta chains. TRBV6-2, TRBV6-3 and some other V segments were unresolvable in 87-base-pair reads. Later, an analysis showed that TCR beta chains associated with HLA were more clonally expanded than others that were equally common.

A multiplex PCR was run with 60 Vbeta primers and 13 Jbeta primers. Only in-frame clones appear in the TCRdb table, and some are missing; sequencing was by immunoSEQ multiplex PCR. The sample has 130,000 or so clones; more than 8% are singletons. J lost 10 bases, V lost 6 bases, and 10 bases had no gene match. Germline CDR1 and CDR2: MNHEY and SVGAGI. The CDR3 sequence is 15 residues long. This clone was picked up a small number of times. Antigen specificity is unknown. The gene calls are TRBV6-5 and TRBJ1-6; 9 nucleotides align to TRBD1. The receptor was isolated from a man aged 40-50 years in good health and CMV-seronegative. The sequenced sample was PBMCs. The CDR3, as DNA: TGTGCCAGCAGGCGACCGGGACAGGGTGGATCACCCCTCCACTTT. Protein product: CASRRPGQGGSPLHF.